This T cell receptor (beta chain) emerged from a study of T cells after yellow fever vaccination. This clonotype appeared many times. One entry per CDR3 protein results from TCRdb running MiXCR on the 5' RACE reads. The sample lists about 360,000 distinct CDR3 sequences, under 7.5% seen once, with 15% in the top ten. The source was PBMCs, collected 5 days after the yellow fever booster vaccination. The source of this sequence is a man aged 30 to 39 who received the YFV17D yellow fever vaccine.

The CDR3 bases are TGCAGTGCTTTAAGACTAGCGGGAGGGGCAGTCACAGATACGCAGTATTTT. This codes for CSALRLAGGAVTDTQYF. The chain combines TRBV20-1 with TRBJ2-3; 14 nucleotides line up with TRBD2. The CDR3 has 17 residues. With 5 bases clipped from V and 2 bases from J, the junction kept 9 bases outside the gene matches. Germline-derived CDR1 and CDR2 are DFQATT and SNEGSKA (reference sequence).